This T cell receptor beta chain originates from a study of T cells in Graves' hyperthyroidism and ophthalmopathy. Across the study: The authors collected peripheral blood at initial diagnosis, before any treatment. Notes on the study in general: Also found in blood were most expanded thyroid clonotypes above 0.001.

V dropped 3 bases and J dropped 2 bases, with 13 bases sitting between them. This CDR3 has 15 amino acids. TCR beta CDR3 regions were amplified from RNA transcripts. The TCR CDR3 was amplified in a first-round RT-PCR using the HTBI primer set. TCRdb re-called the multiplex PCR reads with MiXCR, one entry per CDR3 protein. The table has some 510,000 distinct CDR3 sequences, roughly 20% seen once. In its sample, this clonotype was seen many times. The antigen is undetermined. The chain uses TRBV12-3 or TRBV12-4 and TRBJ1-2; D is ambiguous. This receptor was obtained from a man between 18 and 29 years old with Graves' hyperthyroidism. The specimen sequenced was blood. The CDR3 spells CASSFLTWANYGYTF. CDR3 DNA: TGTGCCAGCAGTTTCCTGACATGGGCGAACTATGGCTACACCTTC.